The next 2 T cell receptor beta chains were all read from a single sample in a study of T cells in Graves' hyperthyroidism and ophthalmopathy. TCR beta CDR3 sequences were amplified from RNA transcripts. Researchers ran a first-round RT-PCR on the TCR CDR3 using the HTBI primer set. TCRdb processed the multiplex PCR reads anew with MiXCR; each CDR3 protein has one entry. The sample consists of 800,000 or so distinct CDR3 sequences, 38% of them appearing once. The sequenced sample was blood. These receptors originate from a young man with Graves' hyperthyroidism.

For this clonotype: At one end the junction does not follow the germline gene, possibly because of a read error. The chain combines TRBV11-3 with TRBJ2-5; possible D gene TRBD2, 5 bases. Germline V gene data show CDR1 as SGHNT and CDR2 as YENEEA. This CDR3 is 13 amino acids long. Here the CDR3 DNA reads TGTGCCAGCAGCTTCCCGATGGGAGAGACCAAGTACTTC. Its translation is CASSFPMGETKYF.

The chain recombines TRBV15 with TRBJ2-5; maybe TRBD2 (5 bases). Trimming shortened V by 6 bases and J by 4 bases, and 9 bases separated the two germline ends. The CDR3 length is 12 residues. Germline V gene lookup returns CDR1 LNHNV and CDR2 YYDKDF (reference sequence). The CDR3: CATRESGETQYF. CDR3 sequence (DNA): TGTGCCACCAGGGAAAGCGGAGAGACCCAGTACTTC.